The 27 T cell receptor beta chains below come from one sample, sequenced in a study of T-cell reconstitution after alpha-beta-depleted transplantation in children (dated by TCRdb to 2016 to 2017). This sample's treatment or condition label indicates: allogeneic hematopoietic cell transplantation with graft depleted of TCRalphabeta T cells and CD19 B cells. Library preparation employed PCR. The sequencer listed for this sample is Illumina HiSeq 2500. To normalize quantification of the TCRbeta repertoire, the TCR libraries were built with molecular barcoding that relied on unique molecular identifiers. TCRdb itself trimmed the public reads at Q25 with fastp, ran MiXCR and retained productive beta chains. Duplicate CDR3 protein sequences are folded into a single record with the most common DNA and genes. Recorded for this sample are approximately 1,000,000 distinct CDR3 sequences; roughly 29% of them occurred a single time. Roughly 31% of the sample belongs to the ten largest clones.

The sample here was PBMCs, mostly from graft donor cells, taken 360 days after TCRalphabeta/CD19-depleted stem cell transplant. The receptors were gathered from a boy under two years old who had a stem cell transplant for SCID, so the T cells may come from the graft donor.

In this sample, this clonotype turned up a few times. The gene calls are TRBV29-1 and TRBJ2-7; D is possibly TRBD1 (6 bases). Trimming left V 6 bases short and J 2 bases short, with 14 bases between. The germline V gene has CDR1 SQVTM and CDR2 ANQGSEA. The CDR3 contains 13 residues. Here the CDR3 reads CSVAPQGPYEQYF. The CDR3 coding sequence is TGCAGCGTCGCCCCACAGGGCCCCTACGAGCAGTACTTC.

The chain carries TRBV7-8 and TRBJ2-1; D is ambiguous. The V gene's germline CDR1 is SGHVS and CDR2 FQNEAQ. The CDR3 runs 13 residues. Deletions cut 3 bases from V and 10 bases from J, with 13 bases between. The CDR3 protein is CASSFSQGSEQFF. The CDR3 DNA reads as TGTGCCAGCAGCTTTTCCCAAGGGTCCGAGCAGTTCTTC.

The rearrangement links TRBV12-3 or TRBV12-4 to TRBJ2-7; D remains unclear. V lost 5 bases to trimming and J lost 7 bases, with 18 bases between them. This CDR3 contains 14 residues. DNA of the CDR3: TGTGCCAGCAGTCCGGGTCCTCTCCATCGGGAGCAGTACTTC. Protein sequence: CASSPGPLHREQYF.

In its sample, this clonotype was seen a few times. The chain couples TRBV9 to TRBJ1-1; D is unresolved. The germline V gene encodes CDR1 SGDLS and CDR2 YYNGEE. This CDR3 region has 14 residues. Trimming left V 4 bases short and J 1 base short, with 11 bases between. CDR3 region: CASSPRHGNTEAFF. CDR3 in DNA: TGTGCCAGCAGCCCACGCCACGGGAACACTGAAGCTTTCTTT.

V usage is TRBV11-2 and J usage is TRBJ2-5; the D call may be TRBD1 or TRBD2 (5 bases each). CDR1 SGHAT and CDR2 FQNNGV come from the germline V gene. The CDR3 runs 12 residues. The V gene lost 1 base and the J gene lost 7 bases, with 7 bases spanning the gap. CDR3 in amino acids: CASSLGGWTQYF. For the CDR3, the DNA is TGTGCCAGCAGCTTAGGGGGGTGGACCCAGTACTTC.

There are a few counts of this clonotype. The genes are TRBV7-2 and TRBJ2-7; no definite D call. The V gene's germline CDR1 is SGHTA and CDR2 FQGNSA. This CDR3 is built from 13 residues. Trimming cost V 2 bases and J 3 bases, with 8 bases left between them. The CDR3 coding sequence is TGTGCCAGCAGCTTAACACAAAGCTACGAGCAGTACTTC. Translating it yields CASSLTQSYEQYF.

This clonotype was counted only a few times. The V and J genes are TRBV3-1 and TRBJ2-5, with 14 bases fitting TRBD2. Germline V gene data show CDR1 as LGHDT and CDR2 as YNNKEL (reference sequence). V was pared by 2 bases and J by 7 bases, with 15 bases of the junction left unmatched. The CDR3 runs 19 residues. CDR3 coding DNA: TGTGCCAGCAGCCAAACCCCCGGGACTAGCGGGGGTTCCGGGCGGACCCAGTACTTC. This gives the protein CASSQTPGTSGGSGRTQYF.

This clonotype appeared a few times. The chain has TRBV15 and TRBJ2-5, with a weak D call TRBD2 (6 bases). Germline lookup yields CDR1 LNHNV and CDR2 YYDKDF (reference sequence). The CDR3 contains 15 residues. V was shortened by 0 bases and J by 5 bases, with 13 bases between the two germline ends. DNA of the CDR3: TGTGCCACCAGCAGAGATATGGAGGGGAAGGAGACCCAGTACTTC. Amino acid sequence: CATSRDMEGKETQYF.

This clonotype was seen only a few times. This chain uses TRBV20-1 with TRBJ2-1, with D possibly TRBD2 on 6 matching bases. CDR3 length: 15 residues. The V and J ends lost 6 bases and 8 bases respectively, with 23 bases between them. Germline V gives CDR1 DFQATT, CDR2 SNEGSKA (reference sequence). The CDR3 loop reads CSAPTSGLRSDEQFF. CDR3 nucleotide sequence: TGCAGTGCCCCGACGTCGGGACTGCGGAGTGATGAGCAGTTCTTC.

There are a few counts of this clonotype. The chain recombines TRBV7-9 with TRBJ1-1; weak D call: TRBD1 (5 bases). V dropped 6 bases and J dropped 3 bases, with 17 bases sitting between them. Germline assignment: CDR1 SEHNR and CDR2 FQNEAQ (reference sequence). This CDR3 spans 15 amino acids. CDR3 in DNA: TGTGCCAGCAGACCAGCAGGGTTTAAGTACACTGAAGCTTTCTTT. Translating gives CASRPAGFKYTEAFF.

This chain uses TRBV7-6 with TRBJ2-3, with unresolved D. From germline, CDR1 is SGHVS and CDR2 FNYEAQ. This CDR3 spans 17 amino acids. The V end lost 1 base, the J end lost 4 bases, and 18 bases lay between the germline ends. As DNA, the CDR3 is TGTGCCAGCAGCTTAGGCTTGTGGTCCGGCGATGCAGATACGCAGTATTTT. Translation: CASSLGLWSGDADTQYF. Combining the CDR3 with reference TRBV7-6 and TRBJ2-3 gives the whole variable domain GAGVSQSPRYKVTKRGQDVALRCDPISGHVSLYWYRQALGQGPEFLTYFNYEAQQDKSGLPNDRFSAERPEGSISTLTIQRTEQRDSAMYRCASSLGLWSGDADTQYFGPGTRLTVL.

V and J are TRBV5-1 and TRBJ1-3; D is ambiguous. Germline CDR1 and CDR2: SGHRS and YFSETQ. Trimming shortened V by 6 bases and J by 3 bases, and 13 bases separated the two germline ends. CDR3 length equals 14 residues. For the CDR3, the DNA is TGCGCCAGCAAGCCCCACTTAAGTGGAAACACCATATATTTT. This sequence encodes CASKPHLSGNTIYF.

This clonotype was observed a few times. The J gene is TRBJ1-5, the V gene TRBV7-9; no reliable D call. Trimming left V 5 bases short and J 2 bases short, with 10 bases between. Germline V gene sequence: CDR1 SEHNR, CDR2 FQNEAQ (reference sequence). The CDR3 totals 14 residues. The CDR3 DNA sequence: TGTGCCAGCAGCACCCTCGGGGGCAATCAGCCCCAGCATTTT. This encodes CASSTLGGNQPQHF.

This chain connects TRBV9 to TRBJ2-6; D may match TRBD1 or TRBD2 (6 bases each). The ends were cut back, 0 bases at V and 2 bases at J, with 12 bases in the middle. The CDR3 length is 17 residues. Germline V lookup: CDR1 SGDLS, CDR2 YYNGEE. DNA for the CDR3: TGTGCCAGCAGCGTAGTTGGAGGGGGAGCTGGGGCCAACGTCCTGACTTTC. Residues: CASSVVGGGAGANVLTF.

The rearrangement links TRBV6-1 to TRBJ2-3; TRBD2 matches at 10 bases. V lost 7 bases to trimming and J lost 3 bases; unmatched junction nucleotides: 10. The CDR3 runs to 16 residues. Germline-derived CDR1 and CDR2 are MNHNS and SASEGT. The CDR3 nucleotides read TGTGCCAGCACCCGTAGCGGGGGGCGGGGGACAGATACGCAGTATTTT. Protein sequence: CASTRSGGRGTDTQYF.

This clonotype has a single count. V is TRBV20-1 and J is TRBJ2-5; TRBD1 matches 7 bases. The CDR3 spans 16 residues. Germline values: CDR1 DFQATT, CDR2 SNEGSKA (reference sequence). V lost 6 bases to trimming and J lost 2 bases; unmatched junction nucleotides: 15. CDR3 sequence reads: CSAPARGHYSQETQYF. DNA for the CDR3: TGCAGTGCCCCGGCTAGGGGGCATTATTCTCAAGAGACCCAGTACTTC.

The chain employs TRBV11-1 and TRBJ2-5, with D tentatively TRBD2 (5 bases). Germline V gives CDR1 SGHAT, CDR2 FQDESV (reference sequence). CDR3 size: 13 residues. Trimming removed 5 bases from V and 5 bases from J, with 12 bases in between. CDR3 nucleotides: TGTGCCAGCAGCCCGGGGATTTCGGAGACCCAGTACTTC. Its translation: CASSPGISETQYF.

This clonotype was seen many times. The chain joins TRBV20-1 to TRBJ1-1; a possible D gene is TRBD1 (5 bases). This CDR3 contains 14 residues. Trimming took off 5 bases at V and 1 base at J, with 14 bases between the two ends. CDR1 and CDR2 (germline): DFQATT, SNEGSKA (reference sequence). CDR3 protein: CSAPGVDRNTEAFF. Written as DNA, the CDR3 is TGCAGTGCTCCCGGGGTCGACAGGAACACTGAAGCTTTCTTT.

The chain employs TRBV5-1 and TRBJ2-7; D is uncertain. CDR3 length equals 12 residues. The germline gives CDR1 SGHRS, CDR2 YFSETQ. Trimming took off 5 bases at V and 3 bases at J, with 9 bases between the two ends. Written as DNA, the CDR3 is TGCGCCAGCAGAGGGCGGAACTACGAGCAGTACTTC. The encoded protein is CASRGRNYEQYF. The complete variable domain, with remaining parts taken from reference TRBV5-1 and TRBJ2-7, reads KAGVTQTPRYLIKTRGQQVTLSCSPISGHRSVSWYQQTPGQGLQFLFEYFSETQRNKGNFPGRFSGRQFSNSRSEMNVSTLELGDSALYLCASRGRNYEQYFGPGTRLTVT.

This rearrangement joins TRBV14 to TRBJ2-1; TRBD1 aligns across 8 bases. Trimming cost V 1 base and J 15 bases; bases outside gene matches: 8. Germline-derived CDR1 and CDR2 are SGHDN and FVKESK. The CDR3 spans 13 residues. CDR3 coding DNA: TGTGCCAGCAGCCAAGCAAACAGGGGGTTTCTGTTCTTC. The encoded protein is CASSQANRGFLFF.

The CDR3 region is CSVGTSGGSETYEQYF. The CDR3 nucleotides are TGCAGCGTTGGGACTAGCGGGGGGAGCGAGACTTACGAGCAGTACTTC. This chain connects TRBV29-1 to TRBJ2-7, with 14 positions matching TRBD2. This CDR3 is 16 amino acids long. The germline V gene encodes CDR1 SQVTM and CDR2 ANQGSEA. After removal of 4 bases from V and 4 bases from J, the junction contained 9 bases not matched to a gene.

The rearrangement uses TRBV7-2 and TRBJ2-5, with a tentative D call TRBD2 (6 bases). V was trimmed by 5 bases and J by 7 bases, leaving 14 bases between them. CDR1 is SGHTA and CDR2 is FQGNSA in the germline V gene. This CDR3 is 13 amino acids long. Written as DNA, the CDR3 is TGTGCCAGCAGCGCGAGGGAGGCCGGGACCCAGTACTTC. This encodes CASSAREAGTQYF.

A few counts support this clonotype. The rearrangement links TRBV12-3 or TRBV12-4 to TRBJ2-3, with TRBD2 matching 7 bases. Germline trimming cut 3 bases from V and 6 bases from J; bases unmatched to any gene: 6. This CDR3 is built from 14 residues. Here the CDR3 DNA reads TGTGCCAGCAGTTTCACCCTCGGGGGGGATACGCAGTATTTT. Translating gives CASSFTLGGDTQYF.

This clonotype was picked up a small number of times. CDR3 coding DNA: TGCGCCAGCAGCTTGGGGGACAGAATCGGCTACACCTTC. It is translated as CASSLGDRIGYTF. The rearrangement uses TRBV5-1 and TRBJ1-2; TRBD1 agrees at 7 bases. CDR1 SGHRS and CDR2 YFSETQ come from the germline V gene. This CDR3 comprises 13 residues. The V gene end was trimmed by 0 bases and the J gene end by 8 bases; junction bases not matched to a gene: 4. Together with reference TRBV5-1 and TRBJ1-2, the CDR3 gives the full variable domain: KAGVTQTPRYLIKTRGQQVTLSCSPISGHRSVSWYQQTPGQGLQFLFEYFSETQRNKGNFPGRFSGRQFSNSRSEMNVSTLELGDSALYLCASSLGDRIGYTFGSGTRLTVV.

The sample holds a few counts of this clonotype. The chain links TRBV27 to TRBJ2-1; the D gene is possibly TRBD2 (6 bases). The germline V gene has CDR1 MNHEY and CDR2 SMNVEV (reference sequence). The CDR3 runs 13 residues. The V end lost 8 bases, the J end lost 4 bases, and 12 bases lay between the germline ends. This CDR3 reads CASHGDSYNEQFF. The CDR3 DNA is TGTGCCAGCCATGGGGACTCTTACAATGAGCAGTTCTTC.

This clonotype was seen ten or more times. At one of its ends the junction is not consistent with the germline gene, which may arise from a read error. The CDR3 sequence: CASSPRQGSYEQYF. CDR3 coding DNA: TGCGCCAGCAGCCCACGACAGGGGTCCTACGAGCAGTACTTC. This rearrangement joins TRBV3-1 to TRBJ2-7; 8 bases map to TRBD1. The CDR3 spans 14 residues. Germline-derived CDR1 and CDR2 are LGHDT and YNNKEL (reference sequence).

This clonotype was detected only a few times. The gene calls are TRBV18 and TRBJ1-4; 7 positions match TRBD1. The CDR3 has 15 amino acids. Per germline, CDR1 KGHSH and CDR2 LQKENI. With 1 base clipped from V and 5 bases from J, the junction kept 4 bases outside the gene matches. CDR3 in DNA: TGTGCCAGCTCACCACGATCCAGGGGGAATGAAAAACTGTTTTTT. This gives the protein CASSPRSRGNEKLFF.